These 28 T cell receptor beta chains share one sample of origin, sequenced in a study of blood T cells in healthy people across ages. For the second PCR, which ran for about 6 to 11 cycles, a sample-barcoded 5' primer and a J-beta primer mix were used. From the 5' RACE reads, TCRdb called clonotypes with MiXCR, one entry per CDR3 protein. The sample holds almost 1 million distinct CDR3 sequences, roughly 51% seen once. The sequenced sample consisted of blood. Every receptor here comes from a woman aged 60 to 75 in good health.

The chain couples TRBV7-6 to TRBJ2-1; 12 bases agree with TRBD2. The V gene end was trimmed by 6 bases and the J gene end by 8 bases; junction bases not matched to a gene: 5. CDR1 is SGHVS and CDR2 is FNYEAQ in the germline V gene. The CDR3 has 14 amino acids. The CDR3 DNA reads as TGTGCCAGCAGTAGGACTAGCGGGAATTATGAGCAGTTCTTC. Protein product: CASSRTSGNYEQFF.

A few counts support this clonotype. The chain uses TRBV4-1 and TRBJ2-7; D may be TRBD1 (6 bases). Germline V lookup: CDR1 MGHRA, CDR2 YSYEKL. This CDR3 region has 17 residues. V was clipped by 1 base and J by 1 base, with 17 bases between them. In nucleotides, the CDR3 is TGCGCCAGCAGCCAAGGTACCCAGGGGTCTCGATCCTACGAGCAGTACTTC. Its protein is CASSQGTQGSRSYEQYF.

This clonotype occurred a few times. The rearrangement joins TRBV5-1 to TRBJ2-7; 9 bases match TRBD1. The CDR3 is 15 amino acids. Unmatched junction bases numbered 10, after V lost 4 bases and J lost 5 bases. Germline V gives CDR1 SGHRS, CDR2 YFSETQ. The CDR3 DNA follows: TGCGCCAGCAGCCGGGACAGGGACTTATTCGACGAGCAGTACTTC. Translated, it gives CASSRDRDLFDEQYF.

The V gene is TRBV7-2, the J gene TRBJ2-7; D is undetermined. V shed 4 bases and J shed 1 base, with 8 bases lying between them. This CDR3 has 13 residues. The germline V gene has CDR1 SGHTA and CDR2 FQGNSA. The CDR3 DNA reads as TGTGCCAGCAGCTGTGGCGGATCCTACGAGCAGTACTTC. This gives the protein CASSCGGSYEQYF. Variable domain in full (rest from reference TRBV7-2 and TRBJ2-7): GAGVSQSPSNKVTEKGKDVELRCDPISGHTALYWYRQSLGQGLEFLIYFQGNSAPDKSGLPSDRFSAERTGGSVSTLTIQRTQQEDSAVYLCASSCGGSYEQYFGPGTRLTVT.

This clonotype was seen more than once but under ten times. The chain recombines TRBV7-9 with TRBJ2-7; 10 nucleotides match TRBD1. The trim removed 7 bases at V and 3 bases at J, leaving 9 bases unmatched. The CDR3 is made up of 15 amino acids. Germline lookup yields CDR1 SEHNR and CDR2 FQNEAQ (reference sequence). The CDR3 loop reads CASTSGDRGYYEQYF. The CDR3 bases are TGTGCCAGCACCTCCGGGGACAGGGGATACTACGAGCAGTACTTC.

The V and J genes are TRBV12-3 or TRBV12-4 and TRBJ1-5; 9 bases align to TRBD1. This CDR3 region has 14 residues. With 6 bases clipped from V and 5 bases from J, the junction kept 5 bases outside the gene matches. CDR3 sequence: CASRSTGGDQPQHF. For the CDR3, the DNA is TGTGCCAGCAGGTCGACAGGGGGAGATCAGCCCCAGCATTTT.

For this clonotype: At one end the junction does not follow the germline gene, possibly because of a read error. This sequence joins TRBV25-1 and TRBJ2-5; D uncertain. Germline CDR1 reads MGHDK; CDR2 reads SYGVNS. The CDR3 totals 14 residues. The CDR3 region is CAGSEFRHGETQYF. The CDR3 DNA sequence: TGTGCCGGCAGTGAATTCAGACATGGGGAGACCCAGTACTTC.

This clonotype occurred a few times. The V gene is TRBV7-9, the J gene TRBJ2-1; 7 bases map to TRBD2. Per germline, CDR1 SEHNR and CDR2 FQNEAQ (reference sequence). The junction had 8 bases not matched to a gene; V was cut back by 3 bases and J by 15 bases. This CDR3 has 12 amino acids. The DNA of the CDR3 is TGTGCCAGCAGCTTCCCCCAGCGGGGTAGGTTCTTC. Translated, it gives CASSFPQRGRFF.

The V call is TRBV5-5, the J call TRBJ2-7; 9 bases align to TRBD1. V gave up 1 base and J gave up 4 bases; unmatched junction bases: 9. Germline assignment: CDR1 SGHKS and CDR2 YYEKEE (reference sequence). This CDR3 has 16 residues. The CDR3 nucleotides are TGTGCCAGCAGCTTGAGGTCAACAGGGGGCATTTACGAGCAGTACTTC. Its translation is CASSLRSTGGIYEQYF. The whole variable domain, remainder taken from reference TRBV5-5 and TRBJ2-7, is DAGVTQSPTHLIKTRGQQVTLRCSPISGHKSVSWYQQVLGQGPQFIFQYYEKEERGRGNFPDRFSARQFPNYSSELNVNALLLGDSALYLCASSLRSTGGIYEQYFGPGTRLTVT.

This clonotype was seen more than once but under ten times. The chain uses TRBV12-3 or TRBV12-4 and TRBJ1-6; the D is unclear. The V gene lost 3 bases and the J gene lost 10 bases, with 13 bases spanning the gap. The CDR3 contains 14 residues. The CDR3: CASSLKAAGSPLHF. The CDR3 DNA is TGTGCCAGCAGTTTGAAGGCGGCCGGATCACCCCTCCACTTT.

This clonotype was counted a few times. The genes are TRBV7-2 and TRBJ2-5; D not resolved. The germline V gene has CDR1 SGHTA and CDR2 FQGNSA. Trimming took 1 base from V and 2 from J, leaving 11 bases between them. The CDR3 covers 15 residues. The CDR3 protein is CASSLVEVLQETQYF. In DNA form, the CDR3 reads TGTGCCAGCAGCTTAGTTGAGGTTTTGCAAGAGACCCAGTACTTC.

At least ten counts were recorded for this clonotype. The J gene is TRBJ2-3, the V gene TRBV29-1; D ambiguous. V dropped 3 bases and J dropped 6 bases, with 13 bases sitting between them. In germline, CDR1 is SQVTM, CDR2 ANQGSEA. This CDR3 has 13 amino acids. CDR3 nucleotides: TGCAGCGTTGACGGGCAGTCCGCGGATACGCAGTATTTT. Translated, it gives CSVDGQSADTQYF.

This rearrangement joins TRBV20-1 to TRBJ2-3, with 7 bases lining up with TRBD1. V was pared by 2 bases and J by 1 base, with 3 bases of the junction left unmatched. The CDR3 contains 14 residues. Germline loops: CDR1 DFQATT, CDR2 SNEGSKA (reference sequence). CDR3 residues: CSARPGTGTDTQYF. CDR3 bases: TGCAGTGCTAGACCTGGGACAGGCACAGATACGCAGTATTTT.

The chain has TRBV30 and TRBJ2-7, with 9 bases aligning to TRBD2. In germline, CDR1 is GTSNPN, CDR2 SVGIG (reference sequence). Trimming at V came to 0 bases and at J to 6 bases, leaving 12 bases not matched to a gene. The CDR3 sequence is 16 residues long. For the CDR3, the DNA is TGTGCCTGGAGTGTACTTCGGCTAGCGGGATCGGGCGAGCAGTACTTC. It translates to CAWSVLRLAGSGEQYF.

The CDR3 DNA reads TGTGCCAGCAGTTTTAAGTGGGGCGAGCAGTACTTC. This translates into CASSFKWGEQYF. This chain uses TRBV28 with TRBJ2-5; D unresolved. The end of the DNA is better explained by TRBJ2-7, so the J call may be wrong. Per germline, CDR1 MDHEN and CDR2 SYDVKM. The CDR3 totals 12 residues.

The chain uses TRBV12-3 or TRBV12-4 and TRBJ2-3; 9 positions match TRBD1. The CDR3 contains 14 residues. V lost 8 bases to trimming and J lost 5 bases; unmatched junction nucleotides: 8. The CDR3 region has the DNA TGTGCCAGCCGCGGGACAGGGCGGGTAGATACGCAGTATTTT. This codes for CASRGTGRVDTQYF.

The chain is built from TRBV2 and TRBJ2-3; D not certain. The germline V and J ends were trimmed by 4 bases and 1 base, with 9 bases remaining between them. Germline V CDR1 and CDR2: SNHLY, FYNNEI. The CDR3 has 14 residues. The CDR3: CASSGAGRTDTQYF. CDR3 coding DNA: TGTGCCAGCAGTGGGGCAGGACGCACAGATACGCAGTATTTT.

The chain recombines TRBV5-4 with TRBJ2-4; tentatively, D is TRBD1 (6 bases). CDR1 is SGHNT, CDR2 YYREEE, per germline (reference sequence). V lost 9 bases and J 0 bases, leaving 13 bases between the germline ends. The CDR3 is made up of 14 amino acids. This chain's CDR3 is CATGESLAKNIQYF. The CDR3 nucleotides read TGTGCCACAGGGGAGTCCCTAGCCAAAAACATTCAGTACTTC.

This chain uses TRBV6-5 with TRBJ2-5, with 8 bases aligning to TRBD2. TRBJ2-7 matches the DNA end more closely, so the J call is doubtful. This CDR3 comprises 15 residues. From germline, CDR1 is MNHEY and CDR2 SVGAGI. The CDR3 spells CASSYVLAETYEQYF. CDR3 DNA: TGTGCCAGCAGTTACGTACTAGCGGAGACCTACGAGCAGTACTTC.

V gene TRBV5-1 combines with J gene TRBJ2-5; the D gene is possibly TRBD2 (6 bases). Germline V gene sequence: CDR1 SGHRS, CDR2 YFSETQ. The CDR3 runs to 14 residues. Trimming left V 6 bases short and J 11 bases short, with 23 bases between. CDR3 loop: CASTPPGLYNEQYF. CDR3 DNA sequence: TGCGCCAGCACTCCCCCGGGACTGTACAATGAGCAGTACTTC.

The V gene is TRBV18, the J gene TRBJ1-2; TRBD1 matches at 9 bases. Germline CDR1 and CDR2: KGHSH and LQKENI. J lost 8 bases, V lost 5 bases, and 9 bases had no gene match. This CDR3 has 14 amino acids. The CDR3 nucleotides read TGTGCCAGCTCAGCTACCGGGACAGGGAACGGCTACACCTTC. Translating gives CASSATGTGNGYTF.

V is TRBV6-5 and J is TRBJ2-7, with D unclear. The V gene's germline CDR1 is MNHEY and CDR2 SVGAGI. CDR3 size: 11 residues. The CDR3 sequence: CAYIRPYEQYF. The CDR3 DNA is TGTGCATACATCCGTCCCTACGAGCAGTACTTC.

CDR3 protein: CASSQGSASEKLFF. The CDR3 coding sequence is TGTGCCAGCAGCCAAGGATCAGCATCGGAAAAACTGTTTTTT. The chain recombines TRBV3-1 with TRBJ1-4, with D uncertain. CDR3 length: 14 amino acids. Trimming shortened V by 1 base and J by 8 bases, and 11 bases separated the two germline ends. Germline CDR1 reads LGHDT; CDR2 reads YNNKEL (reference sequence).

CDR3: CASSISGRSSYEQYF. The CDR3 nucleotides read TGTGCCAGTTCGATTAGCGGTAGAAGCTCCTACGAGCAGTACTTC. This chain joins TRBV18 and TRBJ2-7; a weak D match, TRBD2 (6 bases). The V end lost 9 bases, the J end lost 0 bases, and 18 bases lay between the germline ends. This CDR3 has 15 residues. Germline V gives CDR1 KGHSH, CDR2 LQKENI.

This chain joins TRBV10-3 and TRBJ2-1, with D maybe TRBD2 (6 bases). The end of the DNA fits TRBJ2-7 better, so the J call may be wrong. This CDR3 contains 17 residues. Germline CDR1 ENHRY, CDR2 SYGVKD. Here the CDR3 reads CAISEWISGHSYNEQYF. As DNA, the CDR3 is TGTGCCATCAGTGAGTGGATTAGCGGCCACTCCTACAATGAGCAGTACTTC.

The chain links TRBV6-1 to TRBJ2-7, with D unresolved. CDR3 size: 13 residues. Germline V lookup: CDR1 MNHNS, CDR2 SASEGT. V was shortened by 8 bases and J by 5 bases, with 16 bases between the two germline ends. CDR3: CASAPVTLDEQYF. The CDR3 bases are TGTGCCAGCGCCCCAGTGACTCTCGACGAGCAGTACTTC.

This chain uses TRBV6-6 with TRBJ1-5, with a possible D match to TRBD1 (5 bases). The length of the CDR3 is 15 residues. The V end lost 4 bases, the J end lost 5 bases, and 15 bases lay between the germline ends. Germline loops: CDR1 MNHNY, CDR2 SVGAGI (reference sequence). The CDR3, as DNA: TGTGCCAGCAGTTCCGAGGATGGGGGGGATCAGCCCCAGCATTTT. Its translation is CASSSEDGGDQPQHF.

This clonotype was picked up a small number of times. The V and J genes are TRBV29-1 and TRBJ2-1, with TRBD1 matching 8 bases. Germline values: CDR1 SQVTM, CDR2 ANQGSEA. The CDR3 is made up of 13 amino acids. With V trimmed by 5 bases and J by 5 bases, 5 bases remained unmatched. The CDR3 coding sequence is TGCAGCGTTCTTGACAGGGGTGACAATGAGCAGTTCTTC. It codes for CSVLDRGDNEQFF.